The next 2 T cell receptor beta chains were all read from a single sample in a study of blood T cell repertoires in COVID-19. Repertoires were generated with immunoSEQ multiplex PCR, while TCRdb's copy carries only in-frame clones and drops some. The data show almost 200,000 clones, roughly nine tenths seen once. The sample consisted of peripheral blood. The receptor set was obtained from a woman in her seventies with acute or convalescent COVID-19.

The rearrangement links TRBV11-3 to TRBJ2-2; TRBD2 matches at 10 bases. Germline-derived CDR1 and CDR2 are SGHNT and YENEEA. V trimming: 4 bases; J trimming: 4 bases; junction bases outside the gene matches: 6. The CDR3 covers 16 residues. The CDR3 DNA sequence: TGTGCCAGCAGCTCATCTAGCGGGAGTTTCACCGGGGAGCTGTTTTTT. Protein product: CASSSSSGSFTGELFF.

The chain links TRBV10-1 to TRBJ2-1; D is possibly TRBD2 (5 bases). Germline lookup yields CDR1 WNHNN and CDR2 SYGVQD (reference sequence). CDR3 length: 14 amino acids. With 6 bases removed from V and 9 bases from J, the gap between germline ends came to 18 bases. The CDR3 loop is CASSSDWGTVEQFF. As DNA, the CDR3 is TGCGCCAGCAGCTCGGACTGGGGAACGGTTGAGCAGTTCTTC.